A single sample is the source of the 29 T cell receptor beta chains below, sequenced in a study of beta chain features in type 1 diabetes. Sequencing targeted expressed TCRB transcripts, as all isolated RNA had been reverse transcribed. Some clones are missing from TCRdb's copy, which holds only in-frame ones; the method was immunoSEQ multiplex PCR. The sample includes roughly 150,000 clones, approximately 10% of them seen just once. Sequences were obtained from central memory CD4+ T cells from blood. The receptors come from a man between 18 and 35 years old in good health.

This rearrangement joins TRBV5-1 to TRBJ2-6; 9 nucleotides align to TRBD1. With 4 bases clipped from V and 0 bases from J, the junction kept 5 bases outside the gene matches. Germline CDR1 is SGHRS and CDR2 is YFSETQ. The CDR3 extends over 17 amino acids. CDR3 region: CASSTGQGLSGANVLTF. CDR3 bases: TGCGCCAGCAGCACGGGACAGGGCCTCTCTGGGGCCAACGTCCTGACTTTC. Together with reference TRBV5-1 and TRBJ2-6, the CDR3 gives the full variable domain: KAGVTQTPRYLIKTRGQQVTLSCSPISGHRSVSWYQQTPGQGLQFLFEYFSETQRNKGNFPGRFSGRQFSNSRSEMNVSTLELGDSALYLCASSTGQGLSGANVLTFGAGSRLTVL.

This clone came up a few times. The genes are TRBV14 and TRBJ2-7, with TRBD1 matching over 8 bases. The CDR3 is made up of 13 amino acids. J gave up 9 bases and V 1 base, and 5 bases lay outside the gene matches. Germline CDR1 is SGHDN and CDR2 is FVKESK. CDR3: CASSQGQGSAQYF. As DNA, the CDR3 is TGTGCCAGCAGCCAAGGACAGGGGTCGGCGCAGTACTTC.

The V call is TRBV4-3, the J call TRBJ1-2; D is uncertain. This CDR3 contains 14 residues. V was pared by 0 bases and J by 4 bases, with 9 bases between. Germline V gene sequence: CDR1 LGHNA, CDR2 YSLEER. The CDR3 nucleotides read TGCGCCAGCAGCCAAGATAGGCGAGCCTATGGCTACACCTTC. The encoded protein is CASSQDRRAYGYTF.

This clone has ten or more counts. V usage is TRBV2 and J usage is TRBJ1-3; D perhaps matches TRBD1 (5 bases). V was trimmed by 3 bases and J by 2 bases, leaving 5 bases between them. Germline values: CDR1 SNHLY, CDR2 FYNNEI. The CDR3 covers 13 residues. The CDR3 spells CASSEGAGNTIYF. In DNA, the CDR3 is TGTGCCAGCAGTGAGGGGGCTGGAAACACCATATATTTT.

This clone appeared a few times. This chain joins TRBV5-6 and TRBJ2-7; no definite D call. The CDR3 is 11 amino acids. Germline V gene lookup returns CDR1 SGHDT and CDR2 YYEEEE. Trimming removed 2 bases at V and 5 bases at J, with 5 bases between. The CDR3 loop reads CASSFEDEQYF. DNA for the CDR3: TGTGCCAGCAGCTTCGAAGACGAGCAGTACTTC.

This clone came up a few times. This rearrangement joins TRBV4-1 to TRBJ1-5, with D hard to call. Germline assignment: CDR1 MGHRA and CDR2 YSYEKL. The length of the CDR3 is 15 residues. V dropped 0 bases and J dropped 4 bases, with 10 bases sitting between them. DNA for the CDR3: TGCGCCAGCAGCCAAGATTTGAGTAAAAATCAGCCCCAGCATTTT. It codes for CASSQDLSKNQPQHF.

In this sample, this clone is medium-sized. This sample includes further DNA sequences coding for the same CDR3. V is TRBV4-2 and J is TRBJ2-5, with D tentatively TRBD2 (6 bases). Germline CDR1 LGHNA, CDR2 YNFKEQ. This CDR3 has 14 residues. V gave up 1 base and J gave up 2 bases, with 8 bases separating them. The CDR3 DNA is TGTGCCAGCAGCCAAGGTGGGGGGCAAGAGACCCAGTACTTC. Translation: CASSQGGGQETQYF.

The V gene is TRBV10-3, the J gene TRBJ2-7; 8 bases are shared with TRBD1. This CDR3 is 14 amino acids long. After removal of 6 bases from V and 2 bases from J, the junction contained 6 bases not matched to a gene. Germline V gives CDR1 ENHRY, CDR2 SYGVKD. The CDR3: CAIRGGQGAYEQYF. The CDR3 DNA reads as TGTGCCATCAGGGGCGGACAGGGCGCCTACGAGCAGTACTTC.

The table lists this clone with a few counts. V and J are TRBV6-5 and TRBJ2-5; 9 positions match TRBD1. Germline V lookup: CDR1 MNHEY, CDR2 SVGAGI. V gave up 7 bases and J gave up 5 bases; unmatched junction bases: 8. The CDR3 length is 14 residues. CDR3 in amino acids: CASKSGQGGETQYF. The CDR3 nucleotides are TGTGCCAGCAAATCGGGACAGGGTGGGGAGACCCAGTACTTC.

This chain uses TRBV2 with TRBJ1-2; a possible D gene is TRBD1 (5 bases). CDR1 is SNHLY and CDR2 is FYNNEI in the germline V gene. The CDR3 spans 13 residues. Trimming took 8 bases from V and 7 from J, leaving 17 bases between them. The CDR3 DNA reads as TGTGCCAGCCAGCGGGGGGAGTTCACTGGCTACACCTTC. It translates to CASQRGEFTGYTF.

The rearrangement joins TRBV7-2 to TRBJ1-3; possible D gene TRBD1, 6 bases. Germline CDR1 SGHTA, CDR2 FQGNSA. V lost 1 base to trimming and J lost 4 bases, with 8 bases between them. CDR3 length: 14 amino acids. The CDR3 DNA is TGTGCCAGCAGCTTAGGAGGGACAGGAAACACCATATATTTT. Amino acid sequence: CASSLGGTGNTIYF.

V gene TRBV28 combines with J gene TRBJ2-4; D is perhaps TRBD1 or TRBD2 (5 bases each). V lost 8 bases, J lost 1 base, and 24 bases lay in between. The CDR3 runs 18 residues. Germline values: CDR1 MDHEN, CDR2 SYDVKM. The CDR3 loop is CASHKGTDRINAKNIQYF. The CDR3 nucleotides are TGTGCCAGCCACAAAGGGACGGACCGTATTAACGCCAAAAACATTCAGTACTTC. The variable domain in full, completed from reference TRBV28 and TRBJ2-4, reads DVKVTQSSRYLVKRTGEKVFLECVQDMDHENMFWYRQDPGLGLRLIYFSYDVKMKEKGDIPEGYSVSREKKERFSLILESASTNQTSMYLCASHKGTDRINAKNIQYFGAGTRLSVL.

The table lists this clone with a few counts. The chain couples TRBV28 to TRBJ1-5; no definite D call. Germline assignment: CDR1 MDHEN and CDR2 SYDVKM. The V end lost 5 bases, the J end lost 2 bases, and 13 bases lay between the germline ends. The CDR3 consists of 15 residues. Written as DNA, the CDR3 is TGTGCCAGCAGTCCCAAAGGTCGGGGCAATCAGCCCCAGCATTTT. As protein: CASSPKGRGNQPQHF.

In this sample, this clone turned up once. The CDR3 protein is CSASRKTEAFF. Here the CDR3 DNA reads TGCAGTGCTAGCCGTAAAACTGAAGCTTTCTTT. This chain joins TRBV20-1 and TRBJ1-1; unclear D gene. The CDR3 totals 11 residues. Between the trimmed V and J ends, which lost 3 bases and 5 bases, there was a span of 7 bases. The V gene's germline CDR1 is DFQATT and CDR2 SNEGSKA (reference sequence).

Here the CDR3 reads CASSQRGTGGLQETQYF. Here the CDR3 DNA reads TGTGCCAGCAGCCAAAGAGGAACGGGAGGACTACAAGAGACCCAGTACTTC. The gene calls are TRBV14 and TRBJ2-5, with TRBD2 matching over 7 bases. Germline CDR1 reads SGHDN; CDR2 reads FVKESK. V trimming: 2 bases; J trimming: 2 bases; junction bases outside the gene matches: 11. The CDR3 contains 17 residues.

This chain uses TRBV30 with TRBJ1-1; the match to TRBD1 covers 8 bases. V lost 4 bases, J lost 4 bases, and 8 bases stayed unmatched. The CDR3 has 14 amino acids. Germline values: CDR1 GTSNPN, CDR2 SVGIG (reference sequence). Here the CDR3 reads CAWNQDRGGTEAFF. In DNA form, the CDR3 reads TGTGCCTGGAACCAAGACAGGGGAGGCACTGAAGCTTTCTTT.

The V gene is TRBV18, the J gene TRBJ2-1; 7 bases match TRBD2. Looked up from germline, CDR1 is KGHSH and CDR2 is LQKENI. V lost 4 bases and J lost 8; bases outside the gene matches: 8. The CDR3 has 14 residues. The DNA of the CDR3 is TGTGCCAGCTCACGAGAGCTGGGAGGGGATGAGCAGTTCTTC. It yields the protein CASSRELGGDEQFF.

This clone turned up a few times. A much larger clone sits a single nucleotide away, making a read error possible. In the same sample, other DNA sequences code for this CDR3. The chain joins TRBV5-6 to TRBJ2-7; no firm D call. V lost 2 bases and J lost 4, with 4 bases in between. Germline V CDR1 and CDR2: SGHDT, YYEEEE. The CDR3 totals 11 residues. DNA for the CDR3: TGTGCCAGCAGCTTAAGGTACGAGCAGTACTTC. Translated: CASSLRYEQYF.

This clone was observed at least ten times. This rearrangement joins TRBV28 to TRBJ1-1; D is possibly TRBD1 (6 bases). The CDR3 loop spans 14 amino acids. Per the germline V gene, CDR1 is MDHEN and CDR2 is SYDVKM. Trimming removed 4 bases from V and 5 bases from J, with 14 bases in between. The CDR3 loop is CASSSPQGRTEAFF. CDR3 DNA sequence: TGTGCCAGCAGTTCCCCCCAGGGGAGGACTGAAGCTTTCTTT.

The chain uses TRBV6-6 and TRBJ1-1, with D unclear. The CDR3 loop spans 15 amino acids. Germline V gene data show CDR1 as MNHNY and CDR2 as SVGAGI (reference sequence). The V gene lost 0 bases and the J gene lost 6 bases, with 14 bases spanning the gap. DNA of the CDR3: TGTGCCAGCAGTTACTCTTATTTGGGGAGCTCTGAAGCTTTCTTT. Its protein product is CASSYSYLGSSEAFF.

This clone was counted only a few times. This chain joins TRBV28 and TRBJ2-1; D may be TRBD2 (6 bases). Trimming took 2 bases from V and 2 from J, leaving 7 bases between them. The CDR3 spans 14 residues. In germline, CDR1 is MDHEN, CDR2 SYDVKM. CDR3 in amino acids: CASSLVAAYNEQFF. Here the CDR3 DNA reads TGTGCCAGCAGTTTAGTAGCGGCCTACAATGAGCAGTTCTTC.

The chain is built from TRBV20-1 and TRBJ2-7; D is undetermined. The V and J ends lost 4 bases and 2 bases respectively, with 6 bases between them. The CDR3 spans 11 residues. The germline gives CDR1 DFQATT, CDR2 SNEGSKA (reference sequence). As DNA, the CDR3 is TGCAGTGCTACCTACACCTACGAGCAGTACTTC. This codes for CSATYTYEQYF.

By its share, this clone is medium-sized. The chain recombines TRBV7-9 with TRBJ2-5; 7 bases map to TRBD1. The CDR3 spans 14 residues. CDR1 is SEHNR, CDR2 FQNEAQ, per germline (reference sequence). J lost 2 bases, V lost 4 bases, and 4 bases had no gene match. The CDR3 nucleotides are TGTGCCAGCAGCTGGGGACAGCATCAAGAGACCCAGTACTTC. Translation gives CASSWGQHQETQYF. Combining the CDR3 with reference TRBV7-9 and TRBJ2-5 gives the whole variable domain DTGVSQNPRHKITKRGQNVTFRCDPISEHNRLYWYRQTLGQGPEFLTYFQNEAQLEKSRLLSDRFSAERPKGSFSTLEIQRTEQGDSAMYLCASSWGQHQETQYFGPGTRLLVL.

This clone was seen a few times. The CDR3 sequence is CASSFPTGETQYF. DNA of the CDR3: TGTGCCAGCAGCTTCCCGACGGGGGAGACCCAGTACTTC. This sequence joins TRBV5-6 and TRBJ2-5, with D possibly being TRBD2 (5 bases). Germline lookup yields CDR1 SGHDT and CDR2 YYEEEE. The V gene lost 2 bases and the J gene lost 5 bases, with 10 bases spanning the gap. The CDR3 length is 13 residues.

This clone was seen a handful of times. V usage is TRBV19 and J usage is TRBJ2-7; 7 nucleotides match TRBD1. V lost 7 bases to trimming and J lost 2 bases; unmatched junction nucleotides: 11. In germline, CDR1 is LNHDA, CDR2 SQIVND (reference sequence). This CDR3 is built from 15 residues. In nucleotides, the CDR3 is TGTGCCAGTACCGCCTCCCACAGGGGTCCCTACGAGCAGTACTTC. Amino acids: CASTASHRGPYEQYF.

In its sample, this clone was seen many times. V usage is TRBV2 and J usage is TRBJ1-3; D is ambiguous. The CDR3 sequence is 12 residues long. Deletions cut 6 bases from V and 4 bases from J, with 7 bases between. Germline V gene data show CDR1 as SNHLY and CDR2 as FYNNEI. This CDR3 reads CASRITGNTIYF. The CDR3 DNA follows: TGTGCCAGCAGGATAACAGGAAACACCATATATTTT.

This clone was counted ten times or more. J is TRBJ2-7 and V is TRBV7-2; D uncertain. From germline, CDR1 is SGHTA and CDR2 FQGNSA. This CDR3 contains 14 residues. V was clipped by 2 bases and J by 2 bases, with 10 bases between them. The chain's CDR3 is CASSLMADPYEQYF. DNA for the CDR3: TGTGCCAGCAGCTTAATGGCGGACCCCTACGAGCAGTACTTC.

V is TRBV27 and J is TRBJ2-7, with a tentative D call TRBD1 (6 bases). The CDR3 is 14 residues long. Trimming stripped 10 bases from V and 12 bases from J, with 28 bases between. CDR1 and CDR2 (germline): MNHEY, SMNVEV (reference sequence). This CDR3 is CATSSSPPRGRLYF. The DNA for the CDR3 is TGTGCCACCTCATCGTCCCCTCCCAGGGGCAGGTTGTACTTC.

V is TRBV11-3 and J is TRBJ2-2; TRBD1 might be the D (6 bases). The CDR3 consists of 16 residues. V shed 4 bases and J shed 0 bases, with 12 bases lying between them. From germline, CDR1 is SGHNT and CDR2 YENEEA. CDR3 residues: CASSYRTVANTGELFF. Written as DNA, the CDR3 is TGTGCCAGCAGCTATAGGACAGTCGCGAACACCGGGGAGCTGTTTTTT.